A single T cell receptor (beta chain) is shown here with its context. Its specificity is not known. MiXCR was run by TCRdb on the 5' RACE reads, yielding one entry per CDR3 protein. The sample consists of about 61,000 distinct CDR3 sequences, nearly 30% of them appearing once. Naive CD4+ cells had CD25+ Tregs removed. The study, taken as a whole, reports: Tumor Treg TCRs overlapped most with tumor naive CD4+ cells. The larger-cohort validation was restricted to a single TCR beta V-J rearrangement rather than whole repertoires.

The CDR3 is 13 amino acids. CDR1 SGHDT and CDR2 YYEEEE come from the germline V gene. The V end lost 0 bases, the J end lost 5 bases, and 9 bases lay between the germline ends. The TCR originated in a female donor with breast cancer. The V and J genes are TRBV5-6 and TRBJ2-7; D ambiguous. The sample taken for sequencing was tumor-infiltrating naive CD4+ T cells sorted from the breast tumor. Subset defined: naive CD4+ T cells, CD4+CD45RA+CD25-. The CDR3 is CASSLAAAHEQYF. In DNA form, the CDR3 reads TGTGCCAGCAGCTTGGCGGCAGCCCACGAGCAGTACTTC.